Listed below are T cell receptor beta chains from one sample, sequenced in a study of shared clonotypes between healthy human individuals. Repertoires were generated with immunoSEQ multiplex PCR, while TCRdb's copy carries only in-frame clones and drops some. The sample yields about 470,000 clones, about four fifths seen once. Sequences were obtained from PBMCs. The receptors were gathered from a woman between 35 and 50 years old in good health. Some clones in this sample may be carry-over from other donors' samples. Both conserved end residues are part of each CDR3. The D gene is left open where the match is weak. Size is stated for part of the rows, as once, few or many counts, or as a class when the clone is expanded.

TRBJ1-5	TRBD1	few	TRBV6-5	TGTGCCAGCAGTGACAGGGGCGATCAGCCCCAGCATTTT	CASSDRGDQPQHF
TRBJ2-3	.	.	TRBV4-2	TGTGCCAGCAGCCAAGGGGGGACCCTCGGCACAGATACGCAGTATTTT	CASSQGGTLGTDTQYF
TRBJ2-1	TRBD2	.	TRBV9	TGTGCCAGCAGCGTGAGTGGGCTAGCGGGAGCGGATGAGCAGTTCTTC	CASSVSGLAGADEQFF
TRBJ2-7	TRBD2	.	TRBV6-1	TGTGCCAGCAGTGAAGATTCTTTTAGCGGGAGATACGAGCAGTACTTC	CASSEDSFSGRYEQYF
TRBJ1-5	TRBD1	few	TRBV7-3	TGTGCCAGCAGCCTCGACAGGGCTCAGCCCCAGCATTTT	CASSLDRAQPQHF
TRBJ2-1	TRBD1	.	TRBV7-9	TGTGCCAGCAGCTTAGTCGGACAGGCTTCGGATGAGCAGTTCTTC	CASSLVGQASDEQFF
TRBJ2-6	TRBD1	.	TRBV7-2	TGTGCCAGCAGCTCAGGGGGCCAGTCTGGGGCCAACGTCCTGACTTTC	CASSSGGQSGANVLTF
TRBJ2-7	.	.	TRBV28	TGTGCCAGCACCGCCCCAGTGGCAGGGAAAGAGGAGCAGTACTTC	CASTAPVAGKEEQYF
TRBJ2-7	.	.	TRBV5-1	TGCGCCAGCAGCTTCTCGAACGACTACGAGCAGTACTTC	CASSFSNDYEQYF
TRBJ1-4	.	.	TRBV5-1	TGCGCCAGCCACGAGAGCGCCGGGGTAGAAAAACTGTTTTTT	CASHESAGVEKLFF
TRBJ2-7	.	few	TRBV4-1	TGCGCCAGCCGCGAGGGGTGGAACTCCTACGAGCAGTACTTC	CASREGWNSYEQYF
TRBJ2-7	.	once	TRBV7-2	TGTGCCAGCAGCCCTGAAGGGCGTTCCCCCCCCTACGAGCAGTACTTC	CASSPEGRSPPYEQYF
TRBJ2-2	.	.	TRBV30	TGTGCCTGGAGCAGGGGGGGGACCGGGGAGCTGTTTTTT	CAWSRGGTGELFF
TRBJ2-2	TRBD2	.	TRBV7-9	TGTGCCAGCAGCTTCGGCCTAGCGGTTACCACCGGGGAGCTGTTTTTT	CASSFGLAVTTGELFF
TRBJ1-2	.	.	TRBV9	TGTGCCAGCAGCGTTCTGGGAGGTAGCTATGGCTACACCTTC	CASSVLGGSYGYTF
TRBJ2-2	.	many	TRBV30	TGTGCCTGGAGTCGGCTAGCGACCATAACCGGGGAGCTGTTTTTT	CAWSRLATITGELFF
TRBJ1-5	TRBD1	.	TRBV2	TGTGCCAGCAGGGACAGGCGGTATAGCAATCAGCCCCAGCATTTT	CASRDRRYSNQPQHF
TRBJ2-1	TRBD2	.	TRBV4-3	TGCGCCAGCAGCCAGGGCCTAACGGGAGGGTCAGGTTTAGAGCAGTTCTTC	CASSQGLTGGSGLEQFF
TRBJ2-1	.	once	TRBV30	TGTGCCTGGAGTGTTGAGACTTTGTCACCCCAGCAGTTCTTC	CAWSVETLSPQQFF
TRBJ1-1	.	.	TRBV4-3	TGCGCCAGCAGCCAACCTGGACTTCCCGGGGCTGAAGCTTTCTTT	CASSQPGLPGAEAFF
TRBJ1-2	.	.	TRBV19	TGTGCCAGTAGTATCGGCTCCAGCTATGGCTACACCTTC	CASSIGSSYGYTF
TRBJ1-1	.	.	TRBV19	TGTGCCAGTAGTATAAGCCCAGGGCAGGGAACGCCTGAAGCTTTCTTT	CASSISPGQGTPEAFF
TRBJ2-5	.	.	TRBV19	TGTGCCAGTAGTATAGATTCAGAGGGGCGGAAGACCCAGTACTTC	CASSIDSEGRKTQYF
TRBJ2-5	.	.	TRBV19	TGTGCCAGTAGTATAGGACCGACACAAGAGACCCAGTACTTC	CASSIGPTQETQYF
TRBJ2-7	TRBD1	.	TRBV11-3	TGTGCCAGCAGCTTACCCAGGACAGGCCGGGGAAGGTTATCCTACGAGCAGTACTTC	CASSLPRTGRGRLSYEQYF
TRBJ2-5	.	.	TRBV5-1	TGCGCCAGCAGCCTTACTACCCAGTGGCAGACCCAGTACTTC	CASSLTTQWQTQYF
TRBJ2-5	.	.	TRBV11-2	TGTGCCAGCAGCTTAGGGGCTTCGGCGGGAGAGACCCAGTACTTC	CASSLGASAGETQYF
TRBJ2-1	.	.	TRBV5-1	TGCGCCAGCAGCTTGGGACAGAGCTCCTACAATGAGCAGTTCTTC	CASSLGQSSYNEQFF
TRBJ1-4	.	.	TRBV27	TGTGCCAGCAGTTTATCAAGAGGGCCAGCGACAACTAATGAAAAACTGTTTTTT	CASSLSRGPATTNEKLFF
TRBJ2-3	.	.	TRBV6-1	TGTGCCAGCAGTGAAGGCATCGTTAGCACAGATACGCAGTATTTT	CASSEGIVSTDTQYF